Detailed here is one T cell receptor beta chain. Its antigen is not identified. V lost 4 bases to trimming and J lost 1 base, with 9 bases between them. The length of the CDR3 is 14 residues. CDR1 SGHRS and CDR2 YFSETQ come from the germline V gene. The PCR employed 60 Vbeta primers together with 13 Jbeta primers. TCRdb's copy holds only in-frame clones and misses some; the assay was immunoSEQ multiplex PCR. The sample yields some 94,000 clones, approximately 70% seen once. The data were obtained in a study of cytomegalovirus exposure and HLA in healthy donors. The study's findings and limits: A missense variant in DCLRE1C was later tied to TCR beta V- and J-gene trimming.

The chain joins TRBV5-1 to TRBJ2-1; D remains ambiguous. The sequenced sample consisted of PBMCs. The receptor was isolated from a man aged 50 or older in good health and CMV-seronegative. The CDR3 DNA sequence: TGCGCCAGCAGCGAGTCACGGTCCTACAATGAGCAGTTCTTC. Amino acids: CASSESRSYNEQFF. Filled out from reference TRBV5-1 and TRBJ2-1, the complete variable domain reads KAGVTQTPRYLIKTRGQQVTLSCSPISGHRSVSWYQQTPGQGLQFLFEYFSETQRNKGNFPGRFSGRQFSNSRSEMNVSTLELGDSALYLCASSESRSYNEQFFGPGTRLTVL.